The rows below give T cell receptor beta chains drawn from one sample of a study of early T cells in non-severe SARS-CoV-2 infection. TCRdb processed the 5' RACE reads anew with MiXCR; each CDR3 protein has one entry. The data show approximately 120,000 distinct CDR3 sequences, with about 15% seen just once and 21% held by the top ten. Sequencing used whole blood. The receptors were sampled from an adult who was a healthcare worker with PCR-confirmed SARS-CoV-2 infection or an uninfected control (not recorded which). CDR3s include the opening cysteine and the closing phenylalanine or tryptophan. A D gene is named only where the DNA matches it firmly. For some rows the clone size is stated as once, few or many, or as a class when expanded; others skip it.

d_gene	j_gene	v_gene	abundance	CDR3aa	CDR3nt
NA	TRBJ2-7	TRBV12-3/TRBV12-4	few	CASSFSIGYEQYF	TGTGCCAGCAGTTTCTCTATAGGTTACGAGCAGTACTTC
NA	TRBJ2-1	TRBV5-1	many	CASSPTWNEQFF	TGCGCCAGCAGCCCCACTTGGAATGAGCAGTTCTTC
NA	TRBJ1-4	TRBV19	few	CASSMSDTGGEKLFF	TGTGCCAGTAGTATGTCGGACACGGGAGGGGAAAAACTGTTTTTT
NA	TRBJ1-2	TRBV12-3/TRBV12-4	few	CASSPGPYGSGYTF	TGTGCCAGCAGTCCCGGCCCCTATGGATCTGGCTACACCTTC
NA	TRBJ1-2	TRBV4-1	NA	CASSQESDLNSGYTF	TGCGCCAGCAGCCAAGAATCGGACCTCAACAGTGGCTACACCTTC
NA	TRBJ1-5	TRBV30	NA	CAWSARGPQPQHF	TGTGCCTGGAGCGCCCGGGGCCCTCAGCCCCAGCATTTT
NA	TRBJ2-7	TRBV7-2	NA	CASSPQDLILSYEQYF	TGTGCCAGCAGCCCCCAGGACCTGATCCTCTCCTACGAGCAGTACTTC
NA	TRBJ2-7	TRBV12-3/TRBV12-4	NA	CASRPGVTYEQYF	TGTGCCAGCAGGCCCGGAGTTACCTACGAGCAGTACTTC
NA	TRBJ1-1	TRBV2	NA	CASSVGNRVYTEAFF	TGTGCCAGCAGTGTTGGGAACAGGGTGTACACTGAAGCTTTCTTT
NA	TRBJ1-2	TRBV10-2	few	CASSAGLPSYTF	TGCGCCAGCAGTGCTGGGCTACCAAGCTACACCTTC
TRBD1	TRBJ2-3	TRBV12-3/TRBV12-4	NA	CATRQGHGTDTQYF	TGTGCCACCAGACAGGGGCACGGCACAGATACGCAGTATTTT
NA	TRBJ2-1	TRBV7-2	few	CASSSDGASYNEQFF	TGTGCCAGCAGCTCTGACGGGGCCTCCTACAATGAGCAGTTCTTC
NA	TRBJ1-2	TRBV30	NA	CAWSATGMEVYGYTF	TGTGCCTGGAGTGCTACAGGGATGGAGGTCTATGGCTACACCTTC
NA	TRBJ1-2	TRBV10-3	NA	CAISEPSLWTNGNGYTF	TGTGCCATCAGTGAGCCTTCGCTCTGGACGAACGGAAATGGCTACACCTTC
NA	TRBJ2-7	TRBV5-1	few	CASRSRQGLYEQYF	TGCGCCAGCAGATCCCGACAGGGACTCTACGAGCAGTACTTC
NA	TRBJ1-4	TRBV12-3/TRBV12-4	NA	CASSLARGEKLFF	TGTGCCAGCAGTTTGGCTCGGGGTGAAAAACTGTTTTTT
TRBD2	TRBJ2-2	TRBV11-2	many	CASSPRARLAAGELFF	TGTGCCAGCAGCCCTCGCGCCCGACTAGCAGCCGGGGAGCTGTTTTTT
TRBD2	TRBJ2-7	TRBV19	once	CASSIGTSETSSSYEQYF	TGTGCCAGTAGTATTGGGACTAGCGAGACCTCGAGCTCCTACGAGCAGTACTTC
NA	TRBJ2-7	TRBV5-1	few	CASSFQSEQYF	TGCGCCAGCAGCTTCCAAAGCGAGCAGTACTTC
NA	TRBJ2-7	TRBV4-2	NA	CASSQDQSRDLPYEQYF	TGTGCCAGCAGCCAAGATCAGTCGAGGGACTTACCCTACGAGCAGTACTTC
NA	TRBJ1-2	TRBV19	many	CASKDPVGYGYTF	TGTGCCAGTAAAGACCCCGTCGGTTATGGCTACACCTTC
TRBD1	TRBJ2-5	TRBV19	few	CATRDRPRETQYF	TGTGCCACCAGGGACAGGCCGCGGGAGACCCAGTACTTC
TRBD1	TRBJ1-1	TRBV5-1	many	CASSFQGDMNTEAFF	TGCGCCAGCAGCTTCCAGGGGGACATGAACACTGAAGCTTTCTTT
NA	TRBJ2-7	TRBV27	few	CASSLTEAYEQYF	TGTGCCAGCAGTTTAACAGAGGCCTACGAGCAGTACTTC
NA	TRBJ1-1	TRBV30	NA	CAWSKTRTFF	TGTGCCTGGAGTAAAACAAGAACTTTCTTT
NA	TRBJ2-3	TRBV13	NA	CASSLGRGGDFTDTQYF	TGTGCCAGCAGCTTAGGCCGGGGCGGGGACTTCACAGATACGCAGTATTTT
TRBD1	TRBJ1-5	TRBV6-1	few	CASRETGVPSNQPQHF	TGTGCCAGCAGGGAGACAGGGGTTCCTAGCAATCAGCCCCAGCATTTT
TRBD2	TRBJ2-1	TRBV29-1	few	CSVEELERGASDEQFF	TGCAGCGTTGAAGAATTGGAGCGGGGGGCCTCTGATGAGCAGTTCTTC
NA	TRBJ1-4	TRBV19	NA	CASKFRQPNEKLFF	TGTGCCAGTAAATTCAGGCAACCTAATGAAAAACTGTTTTTT
NA	TRBJ2-1	TRBV5-1	few	CASSLGGYDEQFF	TGCGCCAGCAGCTTGGGCGGTTACGATGAGCAGTTCTTC
TRBD2	TRBJ2-3	TRBV20-1	few	CSASLIAGTDTQYF	TGCAGTGCTAGTCTAATAGCGGGGACAGATACGCAGTATTTT
NA	TRBJ1-5	TRBV12-3/TRBV12-4	many	CASGKPQHF	TGTGCCAGTGGAAAGCCCCAGCATTTT
TRBD1	TRBJ2-7	TRBV18	few	CASSPVSGQGAGYEQYF	TGTGCCAGCTCACCCGTTTCAGGACAGGGGGCTGGGTACGAGCAGTACTTC
NA	TRBJ2-7	TRBV5-1	few	CASSLRGDTYEQYF	TGCGCCAGCAGCTTACGGGGGGACACCTACGAGCAGTACTTC
TRBD2	TRBJ2-7	TRBV10-2	NA	CASSLGLAAREQYF	TGCGCCAGCAGTCTGGGACTAGCGGCCCGGGAGCAGTACTTC
NA	TRBJ2-7	TRBV7-2	NA	CASSTQQVYEQYF	TGTGCCAGCAGCACACAGCAGGTCTACGAGCAGTACTTC
NA	TRBJ1-1	TRBV3-1	NA	CASSSLGSRTEAFF	TGTGCCAGCAGCTCACTGGGGTCGCGGACTGAAGCTTTCTTT
NA	TRBJ2-5	TRBV11-1	NA	CASSPGFTQETQYF	TGTGCCAGCAGCCCAGGATTCACTCAAGAGACCCAGTACTTC
NA	TRBJ1-1	TRBV6-1	NA	CASSEVTQNTEAFF	TGTGCCAGCAGTGAAGTCACTCAGAACACTGAAGCTTTCTTT
NA	TRBJ2-1	TRBV5-1	few	CASSLIQGKGEQFF	TGCGCCAGCAGCTTGATACAGGGAAAGGGTGAGCAGTTCTTC
NA	TRBJ2-7	TRBV19	few	CASSATTISYEQYF	TGTGCCAGTAGCGCAACTACCATCTCCTACGAGCAGTACTTC
NA	TRBJ2-1	TRBV7-8	NA	CASSFNVYPGGREVGSSYNEQFF	TGTGCCAGCAGCTTTAACGTTTATCCCGGGGGGCGCGAGGTCGGGAGCTCCTACAATGAGCAGTTCTTC
NA	TRBJ2-3	TRBV9	many	CASSADPGRSTDTQYF	TGTGCCAGCAGCGCCGACCCCGGGCGTAGCACAGATACGCAGTATTTT
NA	TRBJ2-2	TRBV6-2/TRBV6-3	many	CASSYLGAGGELFF	TGTGCCAGCAGTTACCTGGGCGCGGGCGGGGAGCTGTTTTTT
TRBD2	TRBJ2-3	TRBV12-3/TRBV12-4	few	CASSLELATDTQYF	TGTGCCAGCAGTTTAGAACTAGCGACAGATACGCAGTATTTT
NA	TRBJ1-5	TRBV4-2	few	CASSQDGVRQPQHF	TGTGCCAGCAGCCAAGATGGGGTGAGGCAGCCCCAGCATTTT
NA	TRBJ1-1	TRBV12-3/TRBV12-4	NA	CASTAGLQGEAFF	TGTGCCAGCACCGCGGGCCTCCAGGGTGAAGCTTTCTTT
NA	TRBJ2-3	TRBV9	NA	CASSFSVTDTQYF	TGTGCCAGCAGCTTCTCAGTGACAGATACGCAGTATTTT
NA	TRBJ1-5	TRBV20-1	NA	CSARELGYQPQHF	TGCAGTGCTAGAGAACTAGGGTATCAGCCCCAGCATTTT
TRBD2	TRBJ2-7	TRBV4-2	NA	CASSQDPRRGGSSYEQYF	TGTGCCAGCAGCCAAGACCCAAGGCGGGGGGGAAGCTCCTACGAGCAGTACTTC
NA	TRBJ2-3	TRBV7-2	NA	CASRRTDTQYF	TGTGCCAGCAGACGTACAGATACGCAGTATTTT
NA	TRBJ2-1	TRBV24-1	few	CATSQGTYNEQFF	TGTGCCACCAGTCAAGGGACCTACAATGAGCAGTTCTTC
NA	TRBJ2-1	TRBV5-4	NA	CASYLVVGGFYNEQFF	TGTGCCAGCTACTTAGTCGTTGGCGGTTTTTACAATGAGCAGTTCTTC
NA	TRBJ2-7	TRBV20-1	NA	CSALRGPYEQYF	TGCAGTGCGCTGCGGGGTCCCTACGAGCAGTACTTC
NA	TRBJ1-5	TRBV29-1	few	CSVPGGLNQPQHF	TGCAGCGTGCCGGGGGGCTTGAATCAGCCCCAGCATTTT
NA	TRBJ1-5	TRBV19	many	CASSIALGPQHF	TGTGCCAGTAGTATTGCCCTAGGGCCCCAGCATTTT
NA	TRBJ1-5	TRBV19	NA	CASARTDSNQPQHF	TGTGCCAGCGCCCGGACAGATAGCAATCAGCCCCAGCATTTT
NA	TRBJ2-5	TRBV29-1	NA	CSGTIDQETQYF	TGCAGCGGGACTATAGACCAAGAGACCCAGTACTTC
NA	TRBJ1-5	TRBV6-2/TRBV6-3	few	CASRDGHYQPQHF	TGTGCCAGCAGGGACGGACACTATCAGCCCCAGCATTTT
TRBD2	TRBJ2-3	TRBV20-1	NA	CSVRFSGGGADTQYF	TGCAGTGTACGGTTTAGCGGGGGGGGTGCAGATACGCAGTATTTT